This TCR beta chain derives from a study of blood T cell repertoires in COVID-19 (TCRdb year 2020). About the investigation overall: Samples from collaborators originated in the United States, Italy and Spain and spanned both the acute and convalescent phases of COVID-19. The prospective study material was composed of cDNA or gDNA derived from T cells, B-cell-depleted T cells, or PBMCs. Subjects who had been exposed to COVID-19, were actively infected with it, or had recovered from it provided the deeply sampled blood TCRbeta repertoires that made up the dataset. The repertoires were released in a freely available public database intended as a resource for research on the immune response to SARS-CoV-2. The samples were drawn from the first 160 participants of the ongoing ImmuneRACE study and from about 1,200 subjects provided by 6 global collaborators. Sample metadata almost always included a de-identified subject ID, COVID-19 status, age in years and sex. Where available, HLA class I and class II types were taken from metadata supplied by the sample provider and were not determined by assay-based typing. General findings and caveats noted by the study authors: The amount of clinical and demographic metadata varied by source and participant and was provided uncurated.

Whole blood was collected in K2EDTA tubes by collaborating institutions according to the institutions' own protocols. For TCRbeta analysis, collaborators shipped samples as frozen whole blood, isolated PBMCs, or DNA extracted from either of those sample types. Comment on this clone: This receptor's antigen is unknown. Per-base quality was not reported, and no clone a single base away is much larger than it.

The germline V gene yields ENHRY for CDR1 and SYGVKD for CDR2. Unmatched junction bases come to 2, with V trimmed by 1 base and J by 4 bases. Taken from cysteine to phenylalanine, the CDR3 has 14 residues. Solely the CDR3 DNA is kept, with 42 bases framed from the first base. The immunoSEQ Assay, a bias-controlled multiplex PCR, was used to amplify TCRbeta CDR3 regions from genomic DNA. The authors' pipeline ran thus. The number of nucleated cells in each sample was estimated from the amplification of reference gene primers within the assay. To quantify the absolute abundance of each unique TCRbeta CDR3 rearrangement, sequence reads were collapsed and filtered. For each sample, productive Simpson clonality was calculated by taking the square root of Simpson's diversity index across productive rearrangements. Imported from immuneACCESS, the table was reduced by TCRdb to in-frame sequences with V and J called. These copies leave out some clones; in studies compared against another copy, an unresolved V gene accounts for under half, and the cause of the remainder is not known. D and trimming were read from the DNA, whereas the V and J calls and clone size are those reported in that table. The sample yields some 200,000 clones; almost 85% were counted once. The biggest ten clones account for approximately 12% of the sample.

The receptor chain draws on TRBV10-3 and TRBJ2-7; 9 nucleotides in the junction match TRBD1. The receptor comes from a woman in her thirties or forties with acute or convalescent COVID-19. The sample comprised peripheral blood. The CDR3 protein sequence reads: CAISEWDRAYEQYF. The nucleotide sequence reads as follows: TGTGCCATCAGTGAGTGGGACAGGGCTTACGAGCAGTACTTC.